These T cell receptor beta chains were read from a single sample in a study of cytomegalovirus exposure and HLA in healthy donors. Assay: immunoSEQ multiplex PCR; the TCRdb copy retains only in-frame clones and omits some. The sample lists 150,000 to 170,000 clones; roughly 70% were seen once. Sample: PBMCs. Every receptor here comes from a man aged 25 to 40 in good health and CMV-seronegative. Each CDR3 is given with its conserved first and last residue. The D gene is left open where the match is weak. Expanded clones are given a class, and other clones once, few, many or no size at all.

J	size	V	D	CDR3	DNA
TRBJ1-3	NA	TRBV7-2	NA	CASSLAGVSGNTIYF	TGTGCCAGCAGCTTAGCAGGAGTCTCTGGAAACACCATATATTTT
TRBJ1-2	NA	TRBV9	TRBD1	CASSASGTVLGYTF	TGTGCCAGCAGCGCGTCCGGGACAGTGCTTGGCTACACCTTC
TRBJ2-2	NA	TRBV19	TRBD2	CASSPGRASGGYTGELFF	TGTGCCAGTAGCCCCGGCAGGGCTAGCGGGGGGTACACCGGGGAGCTGTTTTTT
TRBJ2-7	NA	TRBV7-9	TRBD1	CASSSKPGQGMDEQYF	TGTGCCAGCAGCTCCAAACCGGGACAGGGGATGGACGAGCAGTACTTC
TRBJ2-3	NA	TRBV19	TRBD1	CASSSGTGPWGTDTQYF	TGTGCCAGTAGTTCCGGGACAGGGCCTTGGGGCACAGATACGCAGTATTTT
TRBJ1-2	NA	TRBV6-5	TRBD1	CASSPNRGNDYGYTF	TGTGCCAGCAGTCCAAACAGGGGTAATGACTATGGCTACACCTTC
TRBJ1-6	NA	TRBV6-5	NA	CASSSLSSGGSSPLHF	TGTGCCAGCAGTTCCCTTAGCAGTGGAGGGAGCTCACCCCTCCACTTT
TRBJ2-7	once	TRBV7-3	NA	CASSLTYRDNEQYF	TGTGCCAGCAGCTTAACCTACAGGGACAACGAGCAGTACTTC
TRBJ1-1	NA	TRBV19	NA	CASSPTTEAFF	TGTGCCAGTAGTCCCACAACTGAAGCTTTCTTT
TRBJ2-5	NA	TRBV7-2	NA	CASSLPQETQYF	TGTGCCAGCAGCCTACCCCAAGAGACCCAGTACTTC
TRBJ2-7	NA	TRBV2	NA	CASSEERGGTYF	TGTGCCAGCAGTGAAGAAAGGGGGGGGACGTACTTC
TRBJ1-2	few	TRBV5-6	TRBD1	CASSSAVTGGYGYTF	TGTGCCAGCAGCTCCGCCGTGACAGGGGGTTATGGCTACACCTTC
TRBJ2-7	NA	TRBV11-2	TRBD1	CASSSPTGTSYEQYF	TGTGCCAGCAGCTCACCGACAGGGACCTCCTACGAGCAGTACTTC
TRBJ2-5	NA	TRBV5-1	NA	CASSLAGQPEETQYF	TGCGCCAGCAGCTTGGCAGGACAACCGGAAGAGACCCAGTACTTC
TRBJ2-7	NA	TRBV11-2	NA	CASSLDLYEQYF	TGTGCCAGCAGCTTAGATCTGTACGAGCAGTACTTC
TRBJ2-2	NA	TRBV5-4	TRBD2	CATRRGGADTGELFF	TGTGCCACGAGGAGGGGAGGGGCGGACACCGGGGAGCTGTTTTTT
TRBJ1-2	NA	TRBV5-4	NA	CASSSGQRSGGYTF	TGTGCTAGCAGCTCTGGACAGCGATCGGGAGGCTACACCTTC
TRBJ1-6	NA	TRBV19	NA	CASSIGPGGLANSPLHF	TGTGCCAGTAGTATAGGACCGGGGGGCCTGGCAAATTCACCCCTCCACTTT
TRBJ2-6	few	TRBV4-2	NA	CASSQVRTGTTGANVLTF	TGTGCCAGCAGCCAAGTGAGGACAGGGACTACTGGGGCCAACGTCCTGACTTTC
TRBJ1-5	NA	TRBV6-5	NA	CASSTGINQPQHF	TGTGCCAGCAGTACAGGTATAAATCAGCCCCAGCATTTT
TRBJ1-1	NA	TRBV13	NA	CASSPLHGGGMNTEAFF	TGTGCCAGCAGCCCTCTTCATGGGGGGGGAATGAACACTGAAGCTTTCTTT
TRBJ1-5	NA	TRBV30	TRBD1	CAWSPQGNQPQHF	TGTGCCTGGAGTCCACAGGGGAATCAGCCCCAGCATTTT
TRBJ1-5	few	TRBV19	TRBD1	CASTYRTGLGLSNQPQHF	TGTGCCAGTACGTACAGGACAGGGCTGGGGCTGAGCAATCAGCCCCAGCATTTT
TRBJ1-2	NA	TRBV12-2	NA	CASRCGTPNYGYTF	TGTGCAAGTCGCTGCGGGACTCCAAACTATGGCTACACCTTC
TRBJ2-1	NA	TRBV30	NA	CAWSVWGSEQFF	TGTGCCTGGAGTGTGTGGGGCAGTGAGCAGTTCTTC
TRBJ2-7	NA	TRBV15	TRBD1	CATSSIGQVYEQYF	TGTGCCACCAGCAGTATCGGACAGGTATACGAGCAGTACTTC
TRBJ2-1	once	TRBV28	NA	CASSPRQDYSYNEQFF	TGTGCCAGCAGTCCAAGACAGGATTACTCCTACAATGAGCAGTTCTTC
TRBJ1-1	NA	TRBV29-1	NA	CSHGAGASTEAFF	TGCAGCCACGGCGCGGGGGCGAGCACTGAAGCTTTCTTT
TRBJ1-4	NA	TRBV11-2	TRBD1	CASSADRALNEKLFF	TGTGCCAGCAGCGCCGACAGGGCTTTAAATGAAAAACTGTTTTTT
TRBJ2-5	NA	TRBV10-1	TRBD1	CASSVRDRAQETQYF	TGCGCCAGCAGTGTCCGGGACAGGGCTCAAGAGACCCAGTACTTC
TRBJ2-1	NA	TRBV4-2	NA	CASSQEWQGKVGSYNEQFF	TGTGCCAGCAGCCAAGAGTGGCAGGGCAAGGTGGGCTCCTACAATGAGCAGTTCTTC
TRBJ1-1	NA	TRBV5-1	TRBD1	CASSSTQGMNTEAFF	TGCGCCAGCAGTTCCACACAGGGGATGAACACTGAAGCTTTCTTT
TRBJ2-1	NA	TRBV2	TRBD1	CASIPGQYNEQFF	TGTGCCAGCATCCCGGGACAGTACAATGAGCAGTTCTTC
TRBJ2-1	NA	TRBV7-9	TRBD2	CASSWASGTTYNEQFF	TGTGCCAGCAGCTGGGCTAGCGGGACAACCTACAATGAGCAGTTCTTC
TRBJ1-1	NA	TRBV15	NA	CATSRTGTDTEAFF	TGTGCCACCAGCAGAACTGGTACCGACACTGAAGCTTTCTTT
TRBJ2-1	NA	TRBV28	TRBD1	CASSSIGTGTYNEQFF	TGTGCCAGCAGTTCAATCGGGACAGGGACCTACAATGAGCAGTTCTTC
TRBJ2-1	NA	TRBV28	TRBD1	CASAGGPNEQLF	TGTGCCAGCGCAGGGGGCCCAAATGAGCAGCTCTTC
TRBJ2-2	NA	TRBV7-2	TRBD1	CASSLGQGSTGELFF	TGTGCCAGCAGCTTGGGACAGGGAAGCACCGGGGAGCTGTTTTTT
TRBJ1-1	NA	TRBV28	NA	CASRGGSDTEAFF	TGTGCCAGCCGGGGTGGATCGGACACTGAAGCTTTCTTT
TRBJ2-3	NA	TRBV4-3	NA	CASSQYNVGTHTDTQYF	TGCGCCAGCAGCCAGTATAACGTCGGGACACACACAGATACGCAGTATTTT
TRBJ2-1	NA	TRBV19	NA	CASSIDPTREQFF	TGTGCCAGTAGTATAGATCCTACCCGGGAGCAGTTCTTC
TRBJ2-1	NA	TRBV10-3	TRBD1	CAIRVGGQDEQFF	TGTGCCATCAGGGTAGGGGGCCAGGATGAGCAGTTCTTC
TRBJ2-1	NA	TRBV5-4	TRBD2	CASSWTSGGEDEQFF	TGTGCCAGCAGTTGGACTAGCGGGGGTGAGGATGAGCAGTTCTTC
TRBJ2-1	NA	TRBV15	NA	CATSRTGSPYNEQFF	TGTGCCACCAGCAGAACCGGGAGCCCCTACAATGAGCAGTTCTTC
TRBJ1-5	few	TRBV11-2	NA	CASSLGGINQPQHF	TGTGCCAGCAGCTTAGGAGGGATCAATCAGCCCCAGCATTTT
TRBJ2-3	NA	TRBV5-4	TRBD1	CASSRTGLGTDTQYF	TGTGCCAGCAGCCGGACAGGGTTGGGGACAGATACGCAGTATTTT
TRBJ2-5	NA	TRBV11-2	TRBD2	CASSFGLRGRTQYF	TGTGCCAGCAGCTTTGGTCTGCGGGGGAGGACCCAGTACTTC
TRBJ2-5	NA	TRBV6-1	TRBD1	CASSEWELDRVETQYF	TGTGCCAGCAGTGAATGGGAATTGGACAGGGTCGAGACCCAGTACTTC
TRBJ2-3	once	TRBV6-1	TRBD2	CASRAGGGTDTQYF	TGTGCCAGCAGGGCCGGGGGGGGCACAGATACGCAGTATTTT
TRBJ2-2	NA	TRBV4-3	TRBD1	CASSQEDRGTGELFF	TGCGCCAGCAGCCAAGAGGACAGGGGCACCGGGGAGCTGTTTTTT
TRBJ1-2	few	TRBV5-1	NA	CASSPEGAGDGYTF	TGCGCCAGCAGCCCGGAGGGTGCGGGGGATGGCTACACCTTC
TRBJ1-2	NA	TRBV11-2	NA	CASSLVGAQGYTF	TGTGCCAGCAGCTTAGTGGGGGCGCAGGGCTACACCTTC
TRBJ2-3	once	TRBV5-6	NA	CASSFGGPDTQYF	TGTGCCAGCAGCTTCGGGGGTCCAGATACGCAGTATTTT
TRBJ1-2	NA	TRBV5-4	TRBD1	CASSLLTGSNYGYTF	TGTGCCAGCAGCTTGTTGACAGGGTCTAACTATGGCTACACCTTC
TRBJ2-3	NA	TRBV2	NA	CASLGRNTDTQYF	TGTGCCAGCTTGGGCAGGAACACAGATACGCAGTATTTT
TRBJ2-2	once	TRBV28	NA	CASSFQYTGELFF	TGTGCCAGCAGTTTTCAGTACACCGGGGAGCTGTTTTTT
TRBJ1-2	once	TRBV6-5	TRBD1	CASSYQTGGDGYTF	TGTGCCAGCAGTTACCAGACAGGGGGGGATGGCTACACCTTC
TRBJ1-2	few	TRBV14	NA	CASSQGGTNYGYTF	TGTGCCAGCAGCCAAGGGGGCACTAACTATGGCTACACCTTC
TRBJ2-1	NA	TRBV19	NA	CASTRAGTRNEQFF	TGTGCCAGTACCCGGGCCGGGACACGCAATGAGCAGTTCTTC
TRBJ1-1	NA	TRBV4-2	NA	CASSQGQNTEAFF	TGTGCCAGCAGCCAAGGACAGAACACTGAAGCTTTCTTT